This TCR beta chain emerged from a study of T cell repertoires in cytomegalovirus infection. MiXCR, run by TCRdb on the reads, gives a single entry per CDR3 protein. The sample contains almost 300,000 distinct CDR3 sequences, 9.6% of which appear only once. Germline V gene data show CDR1 as SNHLY and CDR2 as FYNNEI. The J segment lost 5 bases and the V segment lost 7 bases, leaving 9 bases of the junction unmatched. CDR3 length: 15 residues. This clonotype was observed at least ten times. The TCR was taken from a human donor in good health (CMV status not recorded). Some clones in this sample may be carry-over from other donors' samples. Sequenced material: PBMCs. This chain connects TRBV2 to TRBJ2-1; TRBD1 agrees at 9 bases. CDR3 protein: CASTLWGTGNNEQFF. CDR3 DNA: TGTGCCAGCACCTTATGGGGGACAGGGAACAATGAGCAGTTCTTC. Drawing the rest from reference TRBV2 and TRBJ2-1, the complete variable domain is EPEVTQTPSHQVTQMGQEVILRCVPISNHLYFYWYRQILGQKVEFLVSFYNNEISEKSEIFDDQFSVERPDGSNFTLKIRSTKLEDSAMYFCASTLWGTGNNEQFFGPGTRLTVL.